The rows below give T cell receptor beta chains drawn from one sample of a study of blood T cell repertoires in COVID-19. Clones were read by immunoSEQ multiplex PCR, and TCRdb kept only the in-frame ones, dropping some. The table lists a few hundred thousand clones, roughly 90% of them singletons. Sequencing was performed on PBMCs or T cells enriched from blood (not recorded which). The receptors were gathered from a woman aged 25 to 39 who had recovered from COVID-19. CDR3s include the opening cysteine and the closing phenylalanine or tryptophan. Each record gives: clone size, J gene, D gene, V gene, CDR3 protein, CDR3 DNA. D genes are given only for firm matches. Not all rows give a size; the values are once, few, many and, for expanded clones, a class.

-,TRBJ2-2,TRBD1,TRBV5-4,CASSWGTGSNTGELFF,TGTGCCAGCAGCTGGGGGACAGGGTCGAACACCGGGGAGCTGTTTTTT
once,TRBJ1-1,-,TRBV20-1,CSAIFNFEAFF,TGCAGTGCTATCTTCAACTTTGAAGCTTTCTTT
-,TRBJ2-5,TRBD1,TRBV7-2,CASSWDRVKTQYF,TGTGCCAGCAGCTGGGACAGGGTGAAGACCCAGTACTTC
-,TRBJ2-2,-,TRBV7-3,CASSPLGLETGELFF,TGTGCCAGCAGCCCTCTAGGTTTGGAAACCGGGGAGCTGTTTTTT
-,TRBJ2-3,TRBD2,TRBV4-2,CASSHQVAGPEDTQYF,TGTGCCAGCAGCCACCAGGTAGCGGGACCCGAAGATACGCAGTATTTT
-,TRBJ2-7,TRBD2,TRBV5-4,CASSGRTSGSYNEQYF,TGTGCCAGCAGCGGACGGACTAGCGGGAGTTACAACGAGCAGTACTTC
-,TRBJ2-1,-,TRBV6-5,CASSPDRYNEQFF,TGTGCCAGCAGTCCAGACAGATACAATGAGCAGTTCTTC
-,TRBJ1-1,-,TRBV18,CASSPLKGGSTEAFF,TGTGCCAGCTCACCGCTGAAGGGTGGGAGCACTGAAGCTTTCTTT
once,TRBJ1-5,-,TRBV27,CASSKLDPRVQPQHF,TGTGCCAGCAGCAAGCTAGACCCACGAGTTCAGCCCCAGCATTTT
-,TRBJ2-6,TRBD1,TRBV19,CASRPQGAGANVLTF,TGTGCCAGTAGACCTCAGGGGGCTGGGGCCAACGTCCTGACTTTC
-,TRBJ1-5,-,TRBV12-5,CASGGRALNQPQHF,TGTGCTAGTGGTGGCAGGGCTCTCAATCAGCCCCAGCATTTT
once,TRBJ2-5,TRBD1,TRBV5-1,CASSQSPHRGRLETQYF,TGCGCCAGCAGCCAAAGCCCCCACAGGGGGCGTTTAGAGACCCAGTACTTC
-,TRBJ2-1,-,TRBV6-2/TRBV6-3,CASSLYRDHEQFF,TGTGCCAGCAGCCTTTACAGGGACCATGAGCAGTTCTTC
-,TRBJ1-1,TRBD1,TRBV19,CASSIITGGTEAFF,TGTGCCAGTAGTATAATAACAGGGGGCACTGAAGCTTTCTTT
few,TRBJ1-5,-,TRBV2,CASQPGQYSNQPQHF,TGTGCCAGCCAGCCTGGACAGTATAGCAATCAGCCCCAGCATTTT
-,TRBJ1-6,-,TRBV3-1/TRBV3-2,CASSQDNPRGFRVDSPLHF,TGTGCCAGCAGCCAAGATAATCCCCGGGGGTTTCGGGTGGATTCACCCCTCCACTTT
few,TRBJ1-6,-,TRBV28,CASSLTEQKRITDSPLHF,TGTGCCAGCAGTTTGACAGAACAAAAACGTATTACAGATTCACCCCTCCACTTT
-,TRBJ1-5,TRBD1,TRBV2,CASSGDRAYQPQHF,TGTGCCAGCAGTGGGGACAGGGCTTATCAGCCCCAGCATTTT
-,TRBJ2-1,TRBD2,TRBV5-1,CASSITSATYNEQFF,TGCGCCAGCAGCATAACTAGCGCTACCTACAATGAGCAGTTCTTC
-,TRBJ1-1,TRBD1,TRBV3-1/TRBV3-2,CASSRSGTRGLAFF,TGTGCCAGCAGCCGAAGCGGAACAAGGGGGCTAGCTTTCTTT
-,TRBJ1-2,TRBD1,TRBV7-9,CASSQPGTGSGAF,TGTGCCAGCAGTCAACCCGGGACAGGGAGCGGTGCCTTC
-,TRBJ2-4,-,TRBV12-3/TRBV12-4,CASSFSAQNIQYF,TGTGCCAGCAGTTTCAGCGCCCAAAACATTCAGTACTTC
-,TRBJ1-1,-,TRBV5-1,CASRSDPWTEAFF,TGCGCCAGCAGATCAGATCCGTGGACTGAAGCTTTCTTT
-,TRBJ2-3,-,TRBV27,CASRLEGGDTQYF,TGTGCCAGCCGTTTGGAGGGGGGGGATACGCAGTATTTT
-,TRBJ2-1,TRBD2,TRBV5-4,CASSPSSAGAYNEQFF,TGTGCCAGCAGCCCCAGTTCCGCGGGAGCGTACAATGAGCAGTTCTTC
once,TRBJ2-1,-,TRBV24-1,CATSYPRGPYNEQFF,TGTGCCACCAGCTACCCGCGGGGTCCATACAATGAGCAGTTCTTC
-,TRBJ2-1,-,TRBV9,CASSTSLGSYNEQFF,TGTGCCAGCAGCACTAGTCTAGGCTCCTACAATGAGCAGTTCTTC
-,TRBJ2-2,-,TRBV5-6,CASSLLLLRQGKGTGELFF,TGTGCCAGCAGCTTACTACTACTTCGCCAGGGGAAGGGCACCGGGGAGCTGTTTTTT
-,TRBJ1-1,-,TRBV2,CASIPGLYTEAFF,TGTGCCAGCATCCCGGGACTGTACACTGAAGCTTTCTTT
-,TRBJ2-7,TRBD2,TRBV10-3,CAISEGGGTYEQYF,TGTGCCATCAGTGAGGGCGGGGGAACCTACGAGCAGTACTTC
-,TRBJ1-2,-,TRBV3-1/TRBV3-2,CASSQDQRTNYGYTF,TGTGCCAGCAGCCAAGATCAGAGGACTAACTATGGCTACACCTTC
few,TRBJ2-3,TRBD2,TRBV7-9,CASSAGAIDTQYF,TGTGCCAGCAGTGCGGGAGCGATAGATACGCAGTATTTT
-,TRBJ2-7,-,TRBV19,CASSIESGAYEQYF,TGTGCCAGTAGTATAGAGAGCGGCGCCTACGAGCAGTACTTC
-,TRBJ2-1,TRBD2,TRBV4-2,CASSQDPSGRSSYNEQFF,TGTGCCAGCAGCCAAGACCCTAGCGGGAGGAGCTCCTACAATGAGCAGTTCTTC
-,TRBJ2-1,-,TRBV13,CASSFPTSSGDEQFF,TGTGCCAGCAGCTTCCCGACTAGTTCTGGCGATGAGCAGTTCTTC
-,TRBJ1-1,-,TRBV14,CASSQVAAKPTEAFF,TGTGCCAGCAGCCAAGTGGCGGCGAAGCCCACTGAAGCTTTCTTT
-,TRBJ2-1,TRBD2,TRBV7-2,CASSLDPNSGGGLIKFF,TGTGCCAGCAGCTTAGACCCCAACAGCGGGGGTGGTTTGATTAAGTTCTTC
-,TRBJ1-1,-,TRBV9,CASSVVAVNTEAFF,TGTGCCAGCAGCGTAGTGGCAGTTAACACTGAAGCTTTCTTT
-,TRBJ1-1,-,TRBV5-1,CASSFRSGGPSEAFF,TGCGCCAGCAGCTTTCGGTCAGGAGGACCTTCTGAAGCTTTCTTT
-,TRBJ2-3,-,TRBV7-2,CASSPYGPAGYTDTQYF,TGTGCCAGCAGTCCCTATGGGCCAGCGGGCTACACAGATACGCAGTATTTT
-,TRBJ1-2,-,TRBV29-1,CSVDTENYGYTF,TGCAGCGTTGACACAGAAAACTATGGCTACACCTTC